This T cell receptor (beta chain) was sequenced for a study of T cells after yellow fever vaccination. This clonotype has just a few counts. Its specificity is unknown. TCRdb re-analysed the 5' RACE reads in MiXCR, keeping a single row per CDR3 protein. The sample has some 550,000 distinct CDR3 sequences, 15% to 20% seen once. CDR3 length equals 12 residues. From germline, CDR1 is SGHTA and CDR2 FQGNSA. V gave up 2 bases and J gave up 9 bases, with 8 bases separating them. Study outcomes and limitations: The CD4 compartment and the CD8 compartment contained a small share of clonotypes in common.

The sequencing used PBMCs, collected 15 days after the yellow fever booster vaccination. The chain recombines TRBV7-2 with TRBJ2-1; the D gene is possibly TRBD2 (6 bases). The sequence came from a man younger than 45 who received the YFV17D yellow fever vaccine. In nucleotides, the CDR3 is TGTGCCAGCAGCTTATACGGGAGTGAGCAGTTCTTC. Translation: CASSLYGSEQFF.